This T cell receptor beta chain was sequenced for a study of response to subunit inactivated influenza vaccine. Findings and limits, study-wide: Authors suggested seasonal influenza vaccinations each recruit few new T cells.

Trimming pared 7 bases from V and 6 bases from J, leaving 8 bases between. Germline CDR1 MNHEY, CDR2 SVGEGT. The CDR3 is 11 amino acids. One entry per CDR3 protein results from TCRdb running MiXCR on the RT-PCR reads. The profile shows about 500,000 distinct CDR3 sequences, more than 7% of them singletons. This clonotype was recorded a few times. Its antigen is as yet unknown. The chain uses TRBV6-2 or TRBV6-3 and TRBJ2-3; D ambiguous. The starting material was PBMCs from blood, obtained around 2 years after vaccination. The TCR sequence derives from a man aged 50-75 years who received an inactivated influenza vaccine. The CDR3 sequence: CASKVTDTQYF. The CDR3 bases are TGTGCCAGCAAGGTCACGGATACGCAGTATTTT.